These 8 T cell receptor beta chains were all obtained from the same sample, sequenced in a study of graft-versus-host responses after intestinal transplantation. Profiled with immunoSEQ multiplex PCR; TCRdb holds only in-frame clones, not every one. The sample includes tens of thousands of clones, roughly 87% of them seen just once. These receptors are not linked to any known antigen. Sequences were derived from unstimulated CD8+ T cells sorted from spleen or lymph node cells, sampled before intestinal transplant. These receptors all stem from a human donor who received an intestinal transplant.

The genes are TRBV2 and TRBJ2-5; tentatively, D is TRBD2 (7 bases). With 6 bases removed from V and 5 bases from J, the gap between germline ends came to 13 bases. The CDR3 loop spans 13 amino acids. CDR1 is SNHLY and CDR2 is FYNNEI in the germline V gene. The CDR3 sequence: CASRRGPAETQYF. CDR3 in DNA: TGTGCCAGCAGGCGGGGGCCGGCCGAGACCCAGTACTTC.

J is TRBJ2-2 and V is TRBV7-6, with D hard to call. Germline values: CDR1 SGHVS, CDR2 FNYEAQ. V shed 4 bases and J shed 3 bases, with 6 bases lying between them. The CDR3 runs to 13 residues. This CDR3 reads CASSYADTGELFF. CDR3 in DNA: TGTGCCAGCAGCTACGCGGACACCGGGGAGCTGTTTTTT. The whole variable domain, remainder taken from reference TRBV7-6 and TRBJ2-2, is GAGVSQSPRYKVTKRGQDVALRCDPISGHVSLYWYRQALGQGPEFLTYFNYEAQQDKSGLPNDRFSAERPEGSISTLTIQRTEQRDSAMYRCASSYADTGELFFGEGSRLTVL.

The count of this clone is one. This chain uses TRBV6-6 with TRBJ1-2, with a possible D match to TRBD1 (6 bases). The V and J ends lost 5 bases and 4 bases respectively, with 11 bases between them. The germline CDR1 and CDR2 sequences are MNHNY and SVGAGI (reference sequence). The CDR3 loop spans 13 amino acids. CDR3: CASSGGGIYGYTF. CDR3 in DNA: TGTGCCAGCAGTGGGGGGGGCATCTATGGCTACACCTTC.

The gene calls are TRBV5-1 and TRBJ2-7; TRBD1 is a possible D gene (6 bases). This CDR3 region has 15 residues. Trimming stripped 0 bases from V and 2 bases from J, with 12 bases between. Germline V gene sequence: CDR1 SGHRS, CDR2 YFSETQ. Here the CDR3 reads CASSLAQGTAYEQYF. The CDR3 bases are TGCGCCAGCAGCTTGGCGCAGGGGACGGCCTACGAGCAGTACTTC.

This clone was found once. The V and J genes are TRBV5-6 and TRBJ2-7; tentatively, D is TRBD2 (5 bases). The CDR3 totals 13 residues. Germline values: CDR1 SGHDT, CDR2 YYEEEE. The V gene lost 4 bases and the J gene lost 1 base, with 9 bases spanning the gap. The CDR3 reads CASSHGISYEQYF. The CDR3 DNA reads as TGTGCCAGCAGCCACGGGATTTCCTACGAGCAGTACTTC.

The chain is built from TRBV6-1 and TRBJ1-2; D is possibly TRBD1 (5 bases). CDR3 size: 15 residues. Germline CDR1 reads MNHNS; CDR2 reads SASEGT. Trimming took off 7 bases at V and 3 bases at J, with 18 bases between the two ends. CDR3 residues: CASKRDLGGDYGYTF. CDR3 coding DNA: TGTGCCAGCAAAAGGGACCTCGGAGGGGACTATGGCTACACCTTC.

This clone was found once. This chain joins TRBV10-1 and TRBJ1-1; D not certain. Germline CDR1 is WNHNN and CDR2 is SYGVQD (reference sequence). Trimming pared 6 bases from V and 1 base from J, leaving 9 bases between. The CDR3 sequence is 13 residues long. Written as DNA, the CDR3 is TGCGCCAGCAGAGAGACACCGAACACTGAAGCTTTCTTT. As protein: CASRETPNTEAFF.

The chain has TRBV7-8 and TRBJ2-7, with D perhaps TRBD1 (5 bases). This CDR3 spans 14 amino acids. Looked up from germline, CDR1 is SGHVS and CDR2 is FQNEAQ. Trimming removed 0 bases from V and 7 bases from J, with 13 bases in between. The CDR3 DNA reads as TGTGCCAGCAGCTTAGCAGGGGTCCGGTGGGAGCAGTACTTC. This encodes CASSLAGVRWEQYF.